This T cell receptor beta chain emerged from a study of regulatory T cells in long-lasting Graves disease (TCRdb year 2021). For context, the study as a whole: Persistent Graves' disease meant more than 5 years of antithyroid drug treatment with TSH receptor autoantibodies that stayed positive. On average, persistent Graves' disease patients in the clinical cohort had been on antithyroid drugs for eight to twelve years. Patients with persistent Graves' disease were compared with patients with newly diagnosed Graves' disease using TCR sequencing and RNA sequencing of peripheral blood. The study took place in China and was registered as a clinical trial. A total of around 33 samples underwent TCR sequencing, from about 13 patients with persistent Graves' disease and 20 or so patients with newly diagnosed Graves' disease.

Receptor libraries were prepared by multiplex PCR. The data were produced on an Illumina HiSeq 4000. CDR3 regions were amplified by Arm-PCR with iRepertoire HTBI primers to construct TCR beta libraries. Before sequencing, the PCR products went through gel purification. Per the original workflow: Across samples, 62 TRBV and 15 or so TRBJ segments were identified and used for gene usage analysis of CDR3 amino acid clonotypes. COPE and FqMerger were used to merge the filtered high-quality paired reads into contigs. BLAST was used to align contigs to the IMGT TRBV, TRBD and TRBJ reference genes, and CDR3 was defined following IMGT. Any clonotype with a frequency above 0.1% was counted as a highly expanded clone. Shannon entropy was used to measure repertoire diversity, and the Gini coefficient was used to measure V-J evenness. Public clonotypes were defined as clonotypes shared by more than one individual. The public reads were reanalyzed by TCRdb: fastp trimming at Q25, MiXCR alignment, in-frame beta chains only. All rows with the same CDR3 protein become a single entry with the most common DNA and genes. The V and J calls shown here were made by TCRdb, not taken from the authors' results. The sample table records 430,000 or so distinct CDR3 sequences; roughly 23% of these occur just once. The ten largest clones capture 13% to 15% of the sample.

Results the study describes overall, beyond this receptor: As a limitation, the authors acknowledged that the small sample size may reduce accuracy. Lower TCR Shannon entropy and fewer highly expanded clones were observed in persistent Graves' disease patients than in newly diagnosed patients, which suggested clonal expansion. Patients with persistent disease shared more public clonotypes (about 2,500) than newly diagnosed patients did (966). Peripheral blood alone was examined, since thyroid tissue, which constituted the primary lesion, could not be accessed. Sequencing and analysis were limited to the TCR beta chain. Preferential use of TRBV28, TRBJ1-2 and TRBJ2-5 was observed in persistent disease, whereas TRBV20-1 and TRBJ2-1 were favored in newly diagnosed disease.

This specimen's time point label, per the study, means: persistent/refractory GD, antithyroid drugs over 5 years with positive TRAb. For both TCR sequencing and RNA sequencing, RNA was extracted from PBMCs in TRIzol. The diagnosis of Graves' disease was made according to American Thyroid Association guidelines. Patients for the study were recruited at an endocrinology department in Xi'an, China. Each patient gave approximately 9 milliliters of peripheral blood, collected in an EDTA anticoagulant tube. Ficoll Paque Plus density gradient separation was used to isolate PBMCs, and no further T cell sorting was performed. An Agilent 2100 Bioanalyzer and agarose gel were used to check RNA quality, while a NanoDrop 2000 measured RNA concentration. Comments on this clonotype: Its target antigen remains unknown. Base qualities are not recorded, but no much larger clone differs from it by a single base.

Cut back by 6 bases and 0 bases, the V and J ends lie 15 bases apart. The cysteine opens and the phenylalanine closes a CDR3 of 16 amino acids. The CDR3 DNA has 48 bases and is translated from base 1. CDR1 MRHNA and CDR2 SNTAGT were looked up in the germline V gene. The sequence was collected from a female donor with Graves disease. In this chain, TRBV6-4 is recombined with TRBJ1-3; the D segment could be TRBD1, given 6 matching bases. Source: peripheral blood mononuclear cells (PBMCs), taken when the disease was refractory, from a patient treated with antithyroid drugs. At the DNA level, the sequence is TGTGCCAGCAGGCTAACAGGGACCCACTCTGGAAACACCATATATTTT. The translation is CASRLTGTHSGNTIYF.